This T cell receptor (beta chain) was sequenced for a study of blood T cells in healthy people across ages. A note on this clonotype: Its antigen is not known.

V lost 1 base and J 0 bases, leaving 10 bases between the germline ends. This CDR3 is built from 17 residues. Germline assignment: CDR1 SGHTA and CDR2 FQGNSA. For the second PCR, which ran for roughly 6 to 12 cycles, a sample-barcoded 5' primer and a J-beta primer mix were used. The yield of each sample was at least 2.5 million CDR3-containing paired-end reads. TCRdb independently ran MiXCR on the 5' RACE reads; one entry per CDR3 protein. The table includes a few hundred thousand distinct CDR3 sequences, roughly half detected once. Study-level points and caveats: Donors of long life had a larger count of naive CD4+ cells and greater diversity than aged donors.

The sequence was obtained from a man between 60 and 75 years old in good health. The chain combines TRBV7-2 with TRBJ2-6; D not resolved. Sequenced material: blood. DNA of the CDR3: TGTGCCAGCAGCTTAGGTCTTAGATCCTCTGGGGCCAACGTCCTGACTTTC. It encodes CASSLGLRSSGANVLTF.